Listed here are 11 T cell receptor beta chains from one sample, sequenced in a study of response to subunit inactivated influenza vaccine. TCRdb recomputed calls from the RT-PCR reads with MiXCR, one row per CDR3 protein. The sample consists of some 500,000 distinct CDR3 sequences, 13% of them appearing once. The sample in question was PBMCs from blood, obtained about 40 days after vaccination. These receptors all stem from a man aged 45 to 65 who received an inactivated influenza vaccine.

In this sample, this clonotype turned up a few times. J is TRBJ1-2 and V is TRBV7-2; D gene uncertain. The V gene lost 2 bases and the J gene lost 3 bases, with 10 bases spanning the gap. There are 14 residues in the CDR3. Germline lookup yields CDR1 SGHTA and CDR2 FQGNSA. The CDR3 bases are TGTGCCAGCAGCTTAACCCGGGCTGACTATGGCTACACCTTC. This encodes CASSLTRADYGYTF. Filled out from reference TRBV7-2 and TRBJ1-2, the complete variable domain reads GAGVSQSPSNKVTEKGKDVELRCDPISGHTALYWYRQSLGQGLEFLIYFQGNSAPDKSGLPSDRFSAERTGGSVSTLTIQRTQQEDSAVYLCASSLTRADYGYTFGSGTRLTVV.

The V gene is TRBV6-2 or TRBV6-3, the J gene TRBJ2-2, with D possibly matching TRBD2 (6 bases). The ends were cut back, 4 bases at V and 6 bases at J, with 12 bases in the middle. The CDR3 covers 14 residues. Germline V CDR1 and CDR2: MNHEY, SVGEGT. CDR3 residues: CASSSPGRPGELFF. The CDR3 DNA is TGTGCCAGCAGTTCTCCTGGGAGGCCCGGGGAGCTGTTTTTT.

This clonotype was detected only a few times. This chain's CDR3 is CASSSGHLNTEAFF. In DNA, the CDR3 is TGCGCCAGCAGCTCGGGGCACTTGAACACTGAAGCTTTCTTT. V is TRBV5-1 and J is TRBJ1-1, with D possibly TRBD1 on 5 matching bases. Between the trimmed V and J ends, which lost 3 bases and 0 bases, there was a span of 9 bases. The CDR3 length is 14 residues. Germline V gives CDR1 SGHRS, CDR2 YFSETQ.

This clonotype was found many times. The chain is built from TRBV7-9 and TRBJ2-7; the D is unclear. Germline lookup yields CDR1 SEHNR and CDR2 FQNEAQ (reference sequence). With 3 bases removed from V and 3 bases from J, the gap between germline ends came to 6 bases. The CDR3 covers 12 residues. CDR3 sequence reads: CASSFNRYEQYF. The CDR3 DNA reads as TGTGCCAGCAGCTTTAACCGCTACGAGCAGTACTTC.

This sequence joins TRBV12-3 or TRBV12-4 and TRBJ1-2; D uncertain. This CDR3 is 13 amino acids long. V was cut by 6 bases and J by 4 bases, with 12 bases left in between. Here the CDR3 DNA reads TGTGCCAGCAGCCCCGACGCAACCTATGGCTACACCTTC. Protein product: CASSPDATYGYTF.

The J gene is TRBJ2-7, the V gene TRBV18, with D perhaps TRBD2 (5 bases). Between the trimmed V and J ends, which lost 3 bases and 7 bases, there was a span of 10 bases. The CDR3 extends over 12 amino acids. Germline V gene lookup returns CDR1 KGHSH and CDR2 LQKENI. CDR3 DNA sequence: TGTGCCAGCTCACCTGGGGAGTGGGAGCAGTACTTC. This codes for CASSPGEWEQYF.

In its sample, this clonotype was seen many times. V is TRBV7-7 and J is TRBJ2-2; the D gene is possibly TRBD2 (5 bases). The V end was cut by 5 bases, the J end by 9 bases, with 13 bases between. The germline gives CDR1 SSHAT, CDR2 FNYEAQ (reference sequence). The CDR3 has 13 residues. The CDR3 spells CASSAQSGRELFF. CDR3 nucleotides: TGTGCCAGCAGCGCACAATCCGGGAGGGAGCTGTTTTTT. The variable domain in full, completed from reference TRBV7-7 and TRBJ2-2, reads GAGVSQSPRYKVTKRGQDVTLRCDPISSHATLYWYQQALGQGPEFLTYFNYEAQPDKSGLPSDRFSAERPEGSISTLTIQRTEQRDSAMYRCASSAQSGRELFFGEGSRLTVL.

The CDR3 loop reads CASSLALAGGPKDTQYF. Written as DNA, the CDR3 is TGTGCCAGCAGCTTAGCCCTGGCGGGGGGGCCTAAAGATACGCAGTATTTT. J is TRBJ2-3 and V is TRBV7-9; 9 bases fit TRBD2. The V gene's germline CDR1 is SEHNR and CDR2 FQNEAQ (reference sequence). With 0 bases clipped from V and 5 bases from J, the junction kept 9 bases outside the gene matches. This CDR3 spans 17 amino acids.

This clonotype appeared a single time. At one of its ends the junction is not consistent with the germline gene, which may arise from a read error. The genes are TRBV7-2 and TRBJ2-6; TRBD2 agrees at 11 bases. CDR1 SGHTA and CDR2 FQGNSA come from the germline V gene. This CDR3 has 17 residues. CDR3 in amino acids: CAISLSGGVAGANVLTF. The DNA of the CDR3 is TGTGCCATCAGCCTTAGCGGGGGGGTTGCTGGGGCCAACGTCCTGACTTTC.

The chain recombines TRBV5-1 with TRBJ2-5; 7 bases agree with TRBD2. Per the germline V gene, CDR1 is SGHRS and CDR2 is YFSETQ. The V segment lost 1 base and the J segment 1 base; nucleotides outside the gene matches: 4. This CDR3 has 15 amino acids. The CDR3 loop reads CASSLSLAVQETQYF. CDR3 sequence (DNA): TGCGCCAGCAGCTTGTCCCTAGCGGTCCAAGAGACCCAGTACTTC. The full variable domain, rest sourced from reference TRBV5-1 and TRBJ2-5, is KAGVTQTPRYLIKTRGQQVTLSCSPISGHRSVSWYQQTPGQGLQFLFEYFSETQRNKGNFPGRFSGRQFSNSRSEMNVSTLELGDSALYLCASSLSLAVQETQYFGPGTRLLVL.

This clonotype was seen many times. The CDR3 sequence: CASSFVNYGYTF. The DNA for the CDR3 is TGTGCCAGCAGTTTCGTGAACTATGGCTACACCTTC. This rearrangement joins TRBV12-3 or TRBV12-4 to TRBJ1-2; D gene unclear. Trimming took 3 bases from V and 2 from J, leaving 4 bases between them. The CDR3 spans 12 residues.